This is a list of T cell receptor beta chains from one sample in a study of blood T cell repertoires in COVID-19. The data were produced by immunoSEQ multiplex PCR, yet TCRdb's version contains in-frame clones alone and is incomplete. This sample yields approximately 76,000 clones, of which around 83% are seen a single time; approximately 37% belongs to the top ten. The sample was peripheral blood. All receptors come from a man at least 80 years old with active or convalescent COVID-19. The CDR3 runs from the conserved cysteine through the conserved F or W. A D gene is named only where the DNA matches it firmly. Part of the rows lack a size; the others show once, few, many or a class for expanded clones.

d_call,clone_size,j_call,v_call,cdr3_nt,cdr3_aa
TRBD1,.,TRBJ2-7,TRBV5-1,TGCGCCAGCAGCTTACGGACAGGGGCCTACGAGCAGTACTTC,CASSLRTGAYEQYF
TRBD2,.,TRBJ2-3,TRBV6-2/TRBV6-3,TGTGCCAGCAGTTCCTGGCTAGCGGGAATAGATACGCAGTATTTT,CASSSWLAGIDTQYF
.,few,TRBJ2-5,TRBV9,TGTGCCACCTCCCCCCGGCGAGGAGAGACCCAGTACTTC,CATSPRRGETQYF
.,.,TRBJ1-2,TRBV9,TGTGCCAGCAGCGGAAGGGAGCCAACTAACTATGGCTACACCTTC,CASSGREPTNYGYTF
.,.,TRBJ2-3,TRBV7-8,TGTGCCAGCAGCTTAGGGCAATCCACAGATACGCAGTATTTT,CASSLGQSTDTQYF
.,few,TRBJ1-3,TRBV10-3,TGTGCCATCAGTGACCCAGGAGGGGTGGTCGGAAACACCATATATTTT,CAISDPGGVVGNTIYF
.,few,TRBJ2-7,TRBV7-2,TGTGCCAGCAGCTTAGGGCGGCAGGGGTACGAGCAGTACTTC,CASSLGRQGYEQYF
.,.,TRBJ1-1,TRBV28,TGTGCCAGCAGTTCGGTGAACACTGAAGCTTTCTTT,CASSSVNTEAFF
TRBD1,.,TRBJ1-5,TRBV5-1,TGCGCCAGCAGCTTGGGGGACAGGCCCAATCAGCCCCAGCATTTT,CASSLGDRPNQPQHF
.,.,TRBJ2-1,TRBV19,TGTGCCAGTAGCTTACCCCGACGAGGGCTTCGAAATGAGCAGTTCTTC,CASSLPRRGLRNEQFF
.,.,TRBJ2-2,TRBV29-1,TGCAGCGTCCCGTCCTGGGGGGTACCGGCCGGGGAGCTGTTTTTT,CSVPSWGVPAGELFF